These T cell receptor beta chains were read from a single sample in a study of shared clonotypes between healthy human individuals. Clones were sequenced by immunoSEQ multiplex PCR, and TCRdb holds only the in-frame ones, with some missing. The data show about 450,000 clones, around 80% seen once. The sample taken for sequencing was PBMCs. The source of these receptors is a woman aged 40 to 50 in good health. Some clones in this sample may be carry-over from other donors' samples. The CDR3 runs from the conserved cysteine through the conserved F or W. A D gene is named only where the DNA matches it firmly. Some rows mark clone size as missing; the rest say once, few, many or name a class of expanded clone.

clone_size,j_call,d_call,v_call,cdr3_nt,cdr3_aa
.,TRBJ2-7,TRBD2,TRBV5-4,TGTGCCAGCAGCCTGTCGGGTAGCGGGAGTCACGAGCAGTACTTC,CASSLSGSGSHEQYF
once,TRBJ2-3,.,TRBV27,TGTGCCAGCAGTATAGTTATGGCAGATACGCAGTATTTT,CASSIVMADTQYF
once,TRBJ2-1,TRBD1,TRBV27,TGTGCCAGCACCTCGACCGGGACAGGACCCGACATAAGCTCCTACAATGAGCAGTTCTTC,CASTSTGTGPDISSYNEQFF
many,TRBJ2-2,.,TRBV21-1,TGTGCCAGCAGCCTCCAAGGGGTAGCGGGAGCGGGCGGGGAGCTGTTTTTT,CASSLQGVAGAGGELFF
.,TRBJ1-5,TRBD1,TRBV7-9,TGTGCCAGCGGGACAGGGGGCCTCAATCAGCCCCAGCATTTT,CASGTGGLNQPQHF
.,TRBJ2-1,TRBD1,TRBV7-3,TGTGCCAGCAGCAAAGGACAGGGGGTACCGCCTTTTGACAATGAGCAGTTCTTC,CASSKGQGVPPFDNEQFF
.,TRBJ2-7,TRBD1,TRBV6-5,TGTGCCAGCAGAAAAAGCGGGACAGGGATTTACGAGCAGTACTTC,CASRKSGTGIYEQYF
.,TRBJ2-1,TRBD2,TRBV28,TGTGCCAGCAGTTTCCCGGCGGGAGGGCCTAGGGGGAAGTTCTTC,CASSFPAGGPRGKFF
.,TRBJ2-7,TRBD2,TRBV2,TGTGCCAGCAGCCCTGGGGCTAGCGGGACGGGCGAGCAGTACTTC,CASSPGASGTGEQYF
.,TRBJ1-2,TRBD1,TRBV10-2,TGCGCCAGCTTCACCTCCCGGGGACAGGGTGTATCCTATGGCTACACCTTC,CASFTSRGQGVSYGYTF
once,TRBJ1-1,.,TRBV4-2,TGTGCCAGCAGCCAAGGTACGGGGGAGGACGGCCTGAACACTGAAGCTTTCTTT,CASSQGTGEDGLNTEAFF
.,TRBJ2-7,.,TRBV29-1,TGCAGCGTTGAAGGGCAGACGGACTACGAGCAGTACTTC,CSVEGQTDYEQYF
.,TRBJ2-2,.,TRBV6-6,TGTGCCAGCAGTCCCCGCTATGACGGGGAGCTGTTTTTT,CASSPRYDGELFF
.,TRBJ2-7,.,TRBV28,TGTGCCTACGGTAGGCACGATACCTACGAGCAGTACTTC,CAYGRHDTYEQYF
.,TRBJ2-1,.,TRBV29-1,TGCAGCGTGGCGGACAGTAATGAGCAGTTCTTC,CSVADSNEQFF
.,TRBJ1-3,.,TRBV5-1,TGCGCCAGCAGCTTGGCATCTGGAAACACCATATATTTT,CASSLASGNTIYF
.,TRBJ2-7,.,TRBV7-3,TGTGCCAGCAGCTTTCGGCTCAACCTTAATTCATACGAGCAGTACTTC,CASSFRLNLNSYEQYF
.,TRBJ2-1,.,TRBV6-1,TGTGCCAGCAGTGAAATCCAGGGCAATGAGCAGTTCTTC,CASSEIQGNEQFF
.,TRBJ2-5,TRBD1,TRBV11-3,TGTGCCAGCAGCTCTGACAGGGGTGAGACCCAGTACTTC,CASSSDRGETQYF
.,TRBJ2-3,.,TRBV7-2,TGTGCCAGCAGCCGATCTAGGACCGATACGCAGTATTTT,CASSRSRTDTQYF
.,TRBJ2-5,.,TRBV27,TGTGCCAGCAGTCCAAGACAAAACCTGCAAGAGACCCAGTACTTC,CASSPRQNLQETQYF
.,TRBJ1-5,TRBD1,TRBV19,TGTGCCAGTAGCTGGGACAGGGGTGGTCAGCCCCAGCATTTT,CASSWDRGGQPQHF
.,TRBJ2-4,.,TRBV29-1,TGCAGCGTTTTCGGCAGTAGCGTAAGCCAAAACATTCAGTACTTC,CSVFGSSVSQNIQYF
.,TRBJ2-3,.,TRBV6-6,TGTGCCAGCACCGGGCCCATTACCACAGATACGCAGTATTTT,CASTGPITTDTQYF
.,TRBJ2-3,TRBD2,TRBV11-3,TGTGCCAGCAGCCATACTAGCGGCCAGACCACAGATACGCAGTATTTT,CASSHTSGQTTDTQYF
.,TRBJ2-1,.,TRBV28,TGTGCCAGCAGTTTGTTGGGCTCCTACAATGAGCAGTTCTTC,CASSLLGSYNEQFF
.,TRBJ1-5,.,TRBV6-1,TGTGCCAGCAGTGAGGAGGGGGGTCAGCCCCAGCATTTT,CASSEEGGQPQHF
.,TRBJ2-7,.,TRBV29-1,TGCAGCGTTGAAGGAGGCAGGGGAACAGATGGCGAGCAGTACTTC,CSVEGGRGTDGEQYF
.,TRBJ2-3,.,TRBV19,TGTGCCAGTAGTATAGGTTTTCGGGTCCGGGCAGGCACAGATACGCAGTATTTT,CASSIGFRVRAGTDTQYF
.,TRBJ2-4,.,TRBV27,TGTGCCAGCAGTTTATCGTCGGGGGAGGACATTCAGTACTTC,CASSLSSGEDIQYF
.,TRBJ1-5,.,TRBV28,TGTGCCAGCAGGCAGGGTTTGGTCAATCAGCCCCAGCATTTT,CASRQGLVNQPQHF
few,TRBJ1-1,.,TRBV2,TGTGCCAGCAGGGATGACAGCACTGAAGCTTTCTTT,CASRDDSTEAFF
.,TRBJ1-2,.,TRBV30,TGTGCCTGGAGTGTACCTCTCTCCGTGACACCCCCCCTACGCTACACCTTC,CAWSVPLSVTPPLRYTF
.,TRBJ2-1,TRBD2,TRBV19,TGTGCCAGTGGAGACCGGAGCCGGGAGGGTGAGCAGTTCTTC,CASGDRSREGEQFF
.,TRBJ2-2,.,TRBV15,TGTGCCACCAGCAGAGATTGGGACGGGGAGCTGTTTTTT,CATSRDWDGELFF
.,TRBJ1-2,.,TRBV18,TGTGCCAGCTCACCACCCCGAGGAACAGACTATGGCTACACCTTC,CASSPPRGTDYGYTF
.,TRBJ2-7,.,TRBV5-1,TGCGCCAGCAGCGTGGGACGGCTCCTAGGCGAGCAGTACTTC,CASSVGRLLGEQYF
once,TRBJ1-5,.,TRBV14,TGTGCCAGCAGGACCTTTGATTGGGGGGGAATTGGCAATCAGCCCCAGCATTTT,CASRTFDWGGIGNQPQHF
.,TRBJ2-7,.,TRBV5-1,TGCGCCAGCAGCTTATCCCCAGCGGCGGAAAATTTAGAGCAGTACTTC,CASSLSPAAENLEQYF
few,TRBJ1-1,.,TRBV19,TGTGCCAGTAGTATGGTACCCGTGAACACTGAAGCTTTCTTT,CASSMVPVNTEAFF
.,TRBJ2-1,.,TRBV28,TGTGCCAGCAGTTTCCCGGGACAATCCTACAATGAGCAGTTCTTC,CASSFPGQSYNEQFF